The entry that follows covers one T cell receptor (beta chain) sequence. No antigen is known for it. 60 Vbeta and 13 Jbeta primers were used in PCR. Sequencing was performed with immunoSEQ multiplex PCR; in TCRdb, only in-frame clones are kept and a portion is missing. Of some 130,000 clones in the sample, around 77% were seen once. Germline assignment: CDR1 SGHNT and CDR2 YYREEE (reference sequence). Trimming removed 4 bases from V and 2 bases from J, with 12 bases in between. The CDR3 runs to 15 residues. The entry originates in a study of cytomegalovirus exposure and HLA in healthy donors. Regarding the study as a whole: For cytomegalovirus status, the classifier reportedly gave diagnoses with high specificity and sensitivity. Per published accounts, TCR beta sequences correctly predicted the HLA-A and HLA-B alleles of most subjects. The authors considered a cluster of highly shared sequence variants likely to be a sequencing artifact. According to a later analysis, most TCR beta chains associated with CMV appeared HLA-restricted.

What was sequenced was PBMCs. The sequence came from a man between 45 and 60 years old in good health and CMV-seronegative. The rearrangement joins TRBV5-4 to TRBJ2-2; a weak D match, TRBD1 (5 bases). The CDR3 protein is CASSMTAANTGELFF. As DNA, the CDR3 is TGTGCCAGCAGCATGACAGCCGCTAACACCGGGGAGCTGTTTTTT.